The T cell receptor beta chain described here comes from a study of T cells in Graves' hyperthyroidism and ophthalmopathy. Across the whole study: Peripheral blood was obtained at initial diagnosis, preceding any treatment. General study findings and limits: Among clonotypes expanded in thyroid above 0.001, most were also found in blood.

As regards this clonotype: Its matching antigen is unknown.

On the basis of clinical symptoms, serum thyroxine and TRAb, thyroid ultrasound and orbital computed tomography, diagnoses were made. The source of the PBMCs was over 8.5 ml of fresh peripheral blood. Regions amplified from RNA transcripts were the TCR beta CDR3 regions. The HTBI set primed first-round TCR CDR3 RT-PCR. MiXCR, run by TCRdb on the multiplex PCR reads, gives a single entry per CDR3 protein. The table records a few hundred thousand distinct CDR3 sequences, roughly a fifth of them present only once. This CDR3 region has 13 residues. The germline CDR1 and CDR2 sequences are KGHDR and SFDVKD. V lost 9 bases and J lost 0, with 10 bases in between.

The sequence came from a man between 50 and 59 years old with Graves' ophthalmopathy. The sample consisted of blood. The chain couples TRBV24-1 to TRBJ1-1; D is ambiguous. In nucleotides, the CDR3 is TGTGCCACCTCTACCGAAATGAACACTGAAGCTTTCTTT. This sequence encodes CATSTEMNTEAFF.